One TCR beta chain is described in this entry. The sample originates from a study of OX40 agonist ivuxolimab in advanced cancers. The protocol was immunoSEQ multiplex PCR, while the TCRdb copy is restricted to in-frame clones and leaves out a portion. The table shows just under 95,000 clones, with 80% to 90% occurring only once. CDR1 and CDR2 (germline): SGHNT, YYREEE (reference sequence). Trimming took 3 bases from V and 0 from J; bases not matched to a gene: 11. This CDR3 is built from 18 residues. Sequencing used CD4+ or CD8+ T cells sorted from blood, obtained in a trial of the OX40 agonist ivuxolimab. The rearrangement links TRBV5-4 to TRBJ2-4, with 8 bases matching TRBD2. This clonotype was obtained from an adult with an advanced solid tumor such as melanoma, head and neck, liver or kidney cancer. The CDR3 bases are TGTGCCAGCAGCTCACCAGGCGGGGGGCCCCTAGCCAAAAACATTCAGTACTTC. It encodes CASSSPGGGPLAKNIQYF. The entire variable domain, with the rest obtained from reference TRBV5-4 and TRBJ2-4, is as follows: ETGVTQSPTHLIKTRGQQVTLRCSSQSGHNTVSWYQQALGQGPQFIFQYYREEENGRGNFPPRFSGLQFPNYSSELNVNALELDDSALYLCASSSPGGGPLAKNIQYFGAGTRLSVL.